The rows below give T cell receptor beta chains drawn from one sample of a study of T cell changes during pregnancy in multiple sclerosis. Profiling relied on immunoSEQ multiplex PCR, and the TCRdb table lists in-frame clones only, not all of them. The data contain around 99,000 clones, 80% to 95% of them singletons. Sample: peripheral blood, taken in the first trimester of pregnancy. All receptors come from a female donor with multiple sclerosis, enrolled in a pregnancy study. Each CDR3 is given with its conserved first and last residue. A D gene is named only where the DNA matches it firmly. Where a row states a size, it is once, few, many or the class of an expanded clone; other rows omit it.

d_call,j_call,v_call,clone_size,cdr3_aa,cdr3_nt
NA,TRBJ2-7,TRBV5-1,once,CASSLERGLKEQYF,TGCGCCAGCAGCTTGGAGCGTGGACTTAAAGAGCAGTACTTC
TRBD2,TRBJ2-1,TRBV18,NA,CASSPGPLAGVSSYNEQFF,TGTGCCAGCTCACCAGGTCCACTAGCGGGAGTCTCCTCCTACAATGAGCAGTTCTTC
NA,TRBJ1-1,TRBV23-1,NA,CASSQGSTPDGAFF,TGCGCCAGCAGTCAAGGTAGCACTCCAGATGGGGCTTTCTTT
TRBD1,TRBJ2-5,TRBV30,NA,CAWDRAKETQYF,TGTGCCTGGGACAGGGCTAAAGAGACCCAGTACTTC
TRBD2,TRBJ2-1,TRBV5-5,NA,CASSLGLAGNMQFF,TGTGCCAGCAGCTTGGGACTAGCGGGAAATATGCAGTTCTTC
NA,TRBJ1-2,TRBV28,NA,CASSYDLTGSYGYTF,TGTGCCAGCAGTTATGATCTGACAGGCTCCTATGGCTACACCTTC
NA,TRBJ1-2,TRBV5-4,NA,CASSLEDRRYYGYTF,TGTGCCAGCAGCTTGGAAGACAGGAGGTACTATGGCTACACCTTC
TRBD2,TRBJ2-1,TRBV19,NA,CASGESGKFAEQFF,TGTGCCAGTGGCGAAAGCGGGAAGTTTGCTGAGCAGTTCTTC
TRBD1,TRBJ2-7,TRBV7-7,NA,CASSLGPGGQGDYEQYF,TGTGCTAGCAGCTTAGGACCGGGGGGACAGGGGGACTACGAGCAGTACTTC
NA,TRBJ2-5,TRBV19,NA,CASSLIAGETQYF,TGTGCCAGTAGTTTAATTGCGGGAGAGACCCAGTACTTC
TRBD1,TRBJ2-5,TRBV2,NA,CASSGQGVEQYF,TGTGCCAGCAGTGGACAGGGTGTGGAGCAGTACTTC
TRBD1,TRBJ1-1,TRBV4-2,NA,CASSLPLQGARMDTEAFF,TGTGCCAGCAGCCTTCCCTTACAGGGGGCGCGTATGGACACTGAAGCTTTCTTT
TRBD1,TRBJ2-5,TRBV5-4,NA,CASSTSTGERETQYF,TGTGCCAGCAGCACCTCAACAGGGGAGCGAGAGACCCAGTACTTC
TRBD1,TRBJ1-2,TRBV19,NA,CASSQGQVPGYTF,TGTGCCAGTAGTCAGGGACAGGTGCCCGGCTACACCTTC
TRBD1,TRBJ1-2,TRBV2,NA,CASSGGQGAPTNYGYTF,TGTGCCAGCAGTGGAGGACAGGGGGCCCCTACTAACTATGGCTACACCTTC
TRBD2,TRBJ2-5,TRBV4-1,NA,CASSQDRAGALQETQYF,TGCGCCAGCAGCCAAGATCGGGCGGGAGCTTTGCAAGAGACCCAGTACTTC
TRBD2,TRBJ2-3,TRBV9,NA,CASSPGGLAGGLGRNTQYF,TGTGCCAGCAGCCCAGGTGGGCTAGCGGGAGGGCTGGGTCGGAATACGCAGTATTTT
TRBD2,TRBJ2-7,TRBV9,NA,CASSVEGGRVDEQYF,TGTGCCAGCAGCGTAGAAGGCGGGAGAGTAGACGAGCAGTACTTC
TRBD1,TRBJ1-2,TRBV4-3,NA,CASSQVETGFHYGYTF,TGCGCCAGCAGCCAAGTAGAGACAGGGTTTCACTATGGCTACACCTTC
TRBD2,TRBJ2-2,TRBV14,NA,CASSQGLARELFF,TGTGCCAGCAGCCAAGGACTAGCCCGGGAGCTGTTTTTT
TRBD2,TRBJ2-3,TRBV5-4,NA,CASSPGLVRRATDTQYF,TGTGCCAGCAGCCCCGGACTAGTGCGCCGGGCCACAGATACGCAGTATTTT
TRBD1,TRBJ1-2,TRBV7-9,NA,CASSRLTGGDYGYTF,TGTGCCAGCAGCCGGCTGACAGGGGGGGACTATGGCTACACCTTC
NA,TRBJ2-3,TRBV9,once,CASSVLGGTDTQYF,TGTGCCAGCAGCGTACTCGGAGGCACAGATACGCAGTATTTT
NA,TRBJ2-1,TRBV27,NA,CASSRMAEYNEQFF,TGTGCCAGCAGTCGGATGGCGGAGTACAATGAGCAGTTCTTC
NA,TRBJ1-5,TRBV27,NA,CASSLYRGNQPQHF,TGTGCCAGCAGTTTATACAGGGGCAATCAGCCCCAGCATTTT
TRBD2,TRBJ2-1,TRBV2,NA,CASSLDTKLAGGEQFF,TGTGCCAGCAGCCTGGACACCAAGCTAGCGGGAGGGGAACAGTTCTTC
TRBD1,TRBJ2-7,TRBV6-6,NA,CASSRDRAYEQYF,TGTGCCAGCAGTCGGGACAGGGCCTACGAGCAGTACTTC